This T cell receptor (beta chain) was identified in a study of technical replicates of blood from a few donors. The germline gives CDR1 MNHNY, CDR2 SVGAGI (reference sequence). V lost 7 bases, J lost 4 bases, and 8 bases lay in between. The CDR3 loop spans 12 amino acids. Only in-frame clones appear in the TCRdb table, and some are missing; sequencing was by immunoSEQ multiplex PCR. The table has tens of thousands of clones, roughly 92% seen once. The source of this sequence is a human donor in good health. The sequenced sample consisted of T cells isolated from PBMCs. The J gene is TRBJ1-5, the V gene TRBV6-6, with D possibly TRBD1 on 6 matching bases. The CDR3 DNA follows: TGTGCCAGCAATCAGGGGAATCAGCCCCAGCATTTT. Protein: CASNQGNQPQHF.